The 16 T cell receptor beta chains below were found in one sample sequenced in a study of cytotoxic CD8 clonotypes in ibrutinib-treated CLL. Sequencing was performed with immunoSEQ multiplex PCR; in TCRdb, only in-frame clones are kept and a portion is missing. The table lists about 140,000 clones, 80% of them singletons, with approximately 7.6% in the top ten. The input for sequencing was PBMCs, taken after 36 months of ibrutinib treatment. The receptors stem from a human donor with chronic lymphocytic leukemia.

This clone has only one observation. The chain uses TRBV25-1 and TRBJ2-7; D not certain. Germline assignment: CDR1 MGHDK and CDR2 SYGVNS. CDR3 length: 14 residues. Trimming stripped 1 base from V and 3 bases from J, with 10 bases between. The CDR3 DNA follows: TGTGCCAGCAGTGAATTGAGCAACAGCTACGAGCAGTACTTC. Translating gives CASSELSNSYEQYF.

J is TRBJ2-7 and V is TRBV4-1; D not resolved. V lost 4 bases and J lost 3, with 19 bases in between. CDR1 and CDR2 from the germline V gene are MGHRA and YSYEKL. The CDR3 covers 16 residues. The chain's CDR3 is CASSPSIGAYYYEQYF. CDR3 nucleotides: TGCGCCAGCAGCCCCTCGATTGGAGCGTACTACTACGAGCAGTACTTC.

This chain connects TRBV30 to TRBJ2-1; D not certain. CDR1 and CDR2 from the germline V gene are GTSNPN and SVGIG (reference sequence). CDR3 length: 11 amino acids. Trimming left V 4 bases short and J 5 bases short, with 6 bases between. The CDR3 DNA follows: TGTGCCTGGACGGCACACAATGAGCAGTTCTTC. It is translated as CAWTAHNEQFF. The full variable domain, in which reference TRBV30 and TRBJ2-1 provide the parts outside the CDR3, is SQTIHQWPATLVQPVGSPLSLECTVEGTSNPNLYWYRQAAGRGLQLLFYSVGIGQISSEVPQNLSASRPQDRQFILSSKKLLLSDSGFYLCAWTAHNEQFFGPGTRLTVL.

The V and J genes are TRBV30 and TRBJ2-3; 13 bases agree with TRBD2. This CDR3 is built from 16 residues. Germline assignment: CDR1 GTSNPN and CDR2 SVGIG (reference sequence). Trimming took 0 bases from V and 5 from J; bases not matched to a gene: 5. The CDR3 reads CAWSVRLAGGGDTQYF. DNA for the CDR3: TGTGCCTGGAGTGTACGACTAGCGGGAGGTGGAGATACGCAGTATTTT.

The rearrangement uses TRBV7-9 and TRBJ2-5; D may be TRBD2 (5 bases). Germline loops: CDR1 SEHNR, CDR2 FQNEAQ (reference sequence). This CDR3 comprises 13 residues. Trimming removed 5 bases at V and 5 bases at J, with 12 bases between. CDR3 nucleotide sequence: TGTGCCAGCAGCCCCATTCGAGGGGAGACCCAGTACTTC. This gives the protein CASSPIRGETQYF.

The chain carries TRBV15 and TRBJ1-2, with TRBD1 as a possible D gene (5 bases). The CDR3 has 12 residues. The germline V and J ends were trimmed by 6 bases and 4 bases, with 9 bases remaining between them. The germline V gene has CDR1 LNHNV and CDR2 YYDKDF (reference sequence). CDR3 loop: CATRGQGYGYTF. CDR3 DNA sequence: TGTGCCACCAGGGGGCAAGGCTATGGCTACACCTTC. Variable domain in full (rest from reference TRBV15 and TRBJ1-2): DAMVIQNPRYQVTQFGKPVTLSCSQTLNHNVMYWYQQKSSQAPKLLFHYYDKDFNNEADTPDNFQSRRPNTSFCFLDIRSPGLGDTAMYLCATRGQGYGYTFGSGTRLTVV.

V and J are TRBV13 and TRBJ2-5; D possibly matches TRBD1 or TRBD2 (5 bases each). The CDR3 length is 12 residues. CDR1 and CDR2 from the germline V gene are PRHDT and FYEKMQ (reference sequence). V lost 5 bases to trimming and J lost 5 bases, with 9 bases between them. In DNA form, the CDR3 reads TGTGCCAGCAGCCCGGGGCGGGAGACCCAGTACTTC. Translated, it gives CASSPGRETQYF.

CDR3 protein: CASSLRMGGGNEKLFF. DNA for the CDR3: TGTGCCAGCAGCTTGCGGATGGGCGGGGGTAATGAAAAACTGTTTTTT. The chain couples TRBV5-8 to TRBJ1-4; D perhaps matches TRBD1 (5 bases). Deletions cut 1 base from V and 4 bases from J, with 14 bases between. This CDR3 comprises 16 residues. Germline V lookup: CDR1 SGHTS, CDR2 YDEGEE.

The chain has TRBV6-5 and TRBJ1-1; D remains unclear. Trimming left V 7 bases short and J 2 bases short, with 2 bases between. Germline CDR1 is MNHEY and CDR2 is SVGAGI. The length of the CDR3 is 10 residues. The CDR3 DNA reads TGTGCCAGCAAAAACACTGAAGCTTTCTTT. Encoded protein: CASKNTEAFF.

This chain joins TRBV5-1 and TRBJ1-1, with D maybe TRBD1 (5 bases). Trimming took 2 bases from V and 3 from J, leaving 14 bases between them. Germline V CDR1 and CDR2: SGHRS, YFSETQ. This CDR3 contains 15 residues. The chain's CDR3 is CASSFVAGVDTEAFF. CDR3 nucleotides: TGCGCCAGCAGCTTCGTCGCGGGGGTTGACACTGAAGCTTTCTTT.

In this sample, this clone turned up a few times. This rearrangement joins TRBV15 to TRBJ1-5; no reliable D call. V was trimmed by 1 base and J by 5 bases, leaving 18 bases between them. The CDR3 is made up of 17 amino acids. Looked up from germline, CDR1 is LNHNV and CDR2 is YYDKDF (reference sequence). The CDR3 region is CATSRGGGSARDQPQHF. In nucleotides, the CDR3 is TGTGCCACCAGCAGAGGCGGTGGATCTGCCCGCGATCAGCCCCAGCATTTT.

The gene calls are TRBV7-2 and TRBJ2-7; no clear D gene. This CDR3 contains 13 residues. Trimming cost V 5 bases and J 3 bases, with 11 bases left between them. Germline assignment: CDR1 SGHTA and CDR2 FQGNSA. CDR3 protein: CASSPRVGYEQYF. In DNA form, the CDR3 reads TGTGCCAGCAGCCCCCGGGTCGGCTACGAGCAGTACTTC.

The V gene is TRBV4-1, the J gene TRBJ2-1; D ambiguous. The CDR3 extends over 14 amino acids. The germline gives CDR1 MGHRA, CDR2 YSYEKL. Trimming removed 3 bases at V and 5 bases at J, with 11 bases between. As DNA, the CDR3 is TGCGCCAGCAGCCATTTCCCTGGGGACAATGAGCAGTTCTTC. It specifies CASSHFPGDNEQFF.

The chain recombines TRBV29-1 with TRBJ1-2; 8 bases line up with TRBD1. This CDR3 contains 14 residues. Germline values: CDR1 SQVTM, CDR2 ANQGSEA. Unmatched junction bases numbered 10, after V lost 7 bases and J lost 3 bases. CDR3 in amino acids: CSAKAGGRDYGYTF. CDR3 coding DNA: TGCAGCGCCAAGGCAGGGGGCAGGGACTATGGCTACACCTTC.

The chain is built from TRBV5-1 and TRBJ2-2; TRBD2 agrees at 14 bases. This CDR3 is 16 amino acids long. Germline trimming cut 5 bases from V and 3 bases from J; bases unmatched to any gene: 3. CDR1 and CDR2 from the germline V gene are SGHRS and YFSETQ. The DNA for the CDR3 is TGCGCCAGCAGGGGACTAGCGGGAGTGGACACCGGGGAGCTGTTTTTT. Translated: CASRGLAGVDTGELFF.

The V call is TRBV5-1, the J call TRBJ1-3; TRBD1 aligns across 8 bases. V trimming: 2 bases; J trimming: 0 bases; junction bases outside the gene matches: 10. This CDR3 is 18 amino acids long. CDR1 is SGHRS and CDR2 is YFSETQ in the germline V gene. The CDR3 DNA reads TGCGCCAGCAGCTTTCTTGCCGGGACAGGCATCTCTGGAAACACCATATATTTT. This translates into CASSFLAGTGISGNTIYF.